This record looks at one T cell receptor beta chain sequence and its context. Its antigen is undetermined. This entry belongs to a study of T cell responses to AZD1222 COVID-19 vaccine. Study conclusions and caveats: Sampling captured repertoires only after the peak T cell response. Among those given AZD1222, only six or seven were seropositive at baseline. Once two AZD1222 doses were given, Spike-specific TCR breadth and depth went up. Mostly white British, mostly female donors; authors suggested clonal diversity may be underestimated.

The germline CDR1 and CDR2 sequences are SNHLY and FYNNEI. V lost 6 bases to trimming and J lost 3 bases, with 6 bases between them. The CDR3 spans 11 residues. TCRdb's copy holds only in-frame clones and misses some; the assay was immunoSEQ multiplex PCR. The repertoire includes approximately 150,000 clones, more than 80% of them detected once, and 4.3% sits in the top ten. This TCR derives from an adult who received the MenACWY meningococcal vaccine as a control. The chain carries TRBV2 and TRBJ2-7; a weak D match, TRBD1 (6 bases). The specimen comprised peripheral blood, sampled 28 days after the second dose of the MenACWY control vaccine. Here the CDR3 reads CASRGHYEQYF. The CDR3 region has the DNA TGTGCCAGCAGGGGACACTACGAGCAGTACTTC.